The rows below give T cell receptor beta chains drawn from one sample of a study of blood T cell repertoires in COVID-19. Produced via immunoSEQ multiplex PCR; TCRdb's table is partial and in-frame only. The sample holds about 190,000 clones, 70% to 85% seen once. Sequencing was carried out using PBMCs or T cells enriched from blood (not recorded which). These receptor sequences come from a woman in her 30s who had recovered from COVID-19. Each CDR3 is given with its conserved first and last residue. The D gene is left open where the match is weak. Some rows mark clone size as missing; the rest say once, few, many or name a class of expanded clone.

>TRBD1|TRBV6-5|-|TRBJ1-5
TGTGCCAGCAGTTACGGACAGGGTAGGCAGCCCCAGCATTTT
CASSYGQGRQPQHF
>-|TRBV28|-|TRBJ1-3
TGTGCCAGCAGTCCCCTGCGGCGCTCTGGAAACACCATATATTTT
CASSPLRRSGNTIYF
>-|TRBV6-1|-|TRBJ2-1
TGTGCCAGCAGTGGGCAGGGGCCGGGATACAACAATGAGCAGTTCTTC
CASSGQGPGYNNEQFF
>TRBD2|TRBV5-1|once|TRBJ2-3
TGCGCCAGCAGCCCACCGACTAGCGGGAGGGCAGATACGCAGTATTTT
CASSPPTSGRADTQYF
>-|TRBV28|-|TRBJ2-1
TGTGCCAGCATTGGGTGGGCGAAGTCTCTCTACAATGAGCAGTTCTTC
CASIGWAKSLYNEQFF
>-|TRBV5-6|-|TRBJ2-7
TGTGCCAGCAGCTTGGGGTTAGCCGTGCAGTACTTC
CASSLGLAVQYF
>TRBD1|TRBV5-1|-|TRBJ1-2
TGCGCCAGCAGCTCCGGGACAGGGGACTATGGCTACACCTTC
CASSSGTGDYGYTF
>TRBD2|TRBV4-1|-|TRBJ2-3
TGCGCCAGCAGCCTCCGACTAGCGGCGACAGATACGCAGTATTTT
CASSLRLAATDTQYF
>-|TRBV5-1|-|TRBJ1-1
TGCGCCAGCAGCTCGGGAGTGGGACTCAACCCTGAAGCTTTCTTT
CASSSGVGLNPEAFF
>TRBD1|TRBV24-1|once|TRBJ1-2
TGTGCCACCAGTGATTCGGGACAGTCTAACTATGGCTACACCTTC
CATSDSGQSNYGYTF
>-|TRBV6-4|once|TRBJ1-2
TGTGCCAGCAGACAGGGAACAAACTATGGCTACACCTTC
CASRQGTNYGYTF
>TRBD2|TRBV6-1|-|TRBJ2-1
TGTGCCAGCAGTGAAGGGGCGGGAGGGCCCCATGAGCAGTTCTTC
CASSEGAGGPHEQFF